The text below deals with one TCR beta chain. Trimming took 6 bases from V and 3 from J, leaving 12 bases between them. The CDR3 sequence is 14 residues long. The germline V gene encodes CDR1 LNHDA and CDR2 SQIVND (reference sequence). PCR primers comprised 60 Vbeta and 13 Jbeta primers. Generated by immunoSEQ multiplex PCR, the TCRdb table keeps only in-frame clones and is missing some. This sample yields 220,000 or so clones, of which 60% to 80% are seen a single time; under 2% belongs to the top ten. The sample comes from a study of cytomegalovirus exposure and HLA in healthy donors. The TCR was taken from a woman in her twenties or thirties in good health and CMV-seronegative. The chain links TRBV19 to TRBJ1-3, with D tentatively TRBD1 (6 bases). Sequencing was carried out using PBMCs. The chain's CDR3 is CASSTGRGGNTIYF. CDR3 bases: TGTGCCAGTAGCACAGGGAGGGGTGGAAACACCATATATTTT.